This is a list of T cell receptor beta chains from one sample in a study of cytotoxic CD8 clonotypes in ibrutinib-treated CLL. Some clones are missing from TCRdb's copy, which holds only in-frame ones; the method was immunoSEQ multiplex PCR. This table has over 100,000 clones, about 58% appearing once. The material was PBMCs, obtained after 24 months of ibrutinib treatment. The receptors stem from a human donor with chronic lymphocytic leukemia. CDR3s include the opening cysteine and the closing phenylalanine or tryptophan. The order of the fields is D gene, V gene, J gene, clone size, CDR3 DNA, CDR3 protein. D genes are given only for firm matches. Not all rows give a size; the values are once, few, many and, for expanded clones, a class.

>TRBD2|TRBV6-5|TRBJ2-3|NA
TGTGCCAGCAGTTACTCTAGCGGGGGTCGCACAGATACGCAGTATTTT
CASSYSSGGRTDTQYF
>NA|TRBV5-8|TRBJ1-2|few
TGTGCCAGCAGCTTGGCCGGGGGGGACTATGGCTACACCTTC
CASSLAGGDYGYTF
>TRBD1|TRBV6-5|TRBJ1-6|NA
TGTGCCAGCAGTAGACAGGGGAGGAATTCACCCCTCCACTTT
CASSRQGRNSPLHF
>NA|TRBV30|TRBJ1-5|once
TGTGCCTGGAGTATAGGAGCCCAGCCCCAGCATTTT
CAWSIGAQPQHF
>NA|TRBV6-5|TRBJ1-3|NA
TGTGCCAGCAGTTACCGGGTAGGGGTCGGAAACACCATATATTTT
CASSYRVGVGNTIYF
>NA|TRBV28|TRBJ1-6|few
TGTGCCAGCATCCGTGGGGGGTTAGATTCACCCCTCCACTTT
CASIRGGLDSPLHF
>NA|TRBV7-9|TRBJ1-1|NA
TGTGCCAGCAGCGGGGCGACAGGAATGAACACTGAAGCTTTCTTT
CASSGATGMNTEAFF
>NA|TRBV27|TRBJ2-7|NA
TGTGCCAGCAGTTTATCCTCCGGGGACTCCTACGAGCAGTACTTC
CASSLSSGDSYEQYF
>TRBD2|TRBV2|TRBJ2-7|NA
TGTGCCAGCAAAGAGACTAGCGGGACCTACGAGCAGTACTTC
CASKETSGTYEQYF
>NA|TRBV5-1|TRBJ2-6|NA
TGCGCCAGCAGCACCACAGACTCTGGGGCCAACGTCCTGACTTTC
CASSTTDSGANVLTF
>TRBD1|TRBV10-3|TRBJ2-1|few
TGTGCCATCAGTGTTAGGACAGGGGTTACAAATGAGCAGTTCTTC
CAISVRTGVTNEQFF
>NA|TRBV10-2|TRBJ1-6|NA
TGCGCCAGCAGTTGGACAGAGCCCTATAATTCACCCCTCCACTTT
CASSWTEPYNSPLHF
>NA|TRBV7-6|TRBJ1-2|NA
TGTGCCAGCAGCTTAAATCAGGGTAGCGGCTACACCTTC
CASSLNQGSGYTF
>NA|TRBV7-7|TRBJ2-7|NA
TGTGCCAGCAGCTTAGACCAGGGTTCCGAGCAGTACTTC
CASSLDQGSEQYF
>NA|TRBV5-1|TRBJ2-1|few
TGCGCCAGCAGCTACAGGGTCGATTACAATGAGCAGTTCTTC
CASSYRVDYNEQFF
>NA|TRBV6-1|TRBJ1-1|few
TGTGCCAGCATAAGGTCCGAGGGAAGCACTGAAGCTTTCTTT
CASIRSEGSTEAFF
>TRBD1|TRBV25-1|TRBJ1-1|NA
TGTGCCAGCACCCCTAGGGCAGGGGGCTTCGCGGGCACTGAAGCTTTCTTT
CASTPRAGGFAGTEAFF
>NA|TRBV5-6|TRBJ2-3|NA
TGTGCCAGCAGCAACTGGGGTTCTAGCACAGATACGCAGTATTTT
CASSNWGSSTDTQYF
>NA|TRBV6-6|TRBJ1-2|NA
TGTGCCAGCCGGGACCCAGAGAGCTATGGCTACACCTTC
CASRDPESYGYTF
>TRBD2|TRBV5-1|TRBJ2-3|NA
TGCGCCAGCAGCTTACAAGGCGCTACTAGCGGGGGAACAGATACGCAGTATTTT
CASSLQGATSGGTDTQYF
>NA|TRBV5-1|TRBJ1-2|once
TGCGCCAGCAGCTTGGAACAGGCACCCTATGGCTACACCTTC
CASSLEQAPYGYTF
>TRBD1|TRBV27|TRBJ1-2|few
TGTGCCAGCAGTTTGAACAGGGGTGGAGTTGGCTACACCTTC
CASSLNRGGVGYTF
>NA|TRBV7-2|TRBJ1-1|NA
TGTGCCAGCAGCTTAGAGGGGGGGAGTCGTTCGGTAGCTTTCTTT
CASSLEGGSRSVAFF
>NA|TRBV5-1|TRBJ2-7|NA
TGCGCCAGCAGACCGACGACAGCGGTTTCGTCCTACGAGCAGTACTTC
CASRPTTAVSSYEQYF
>NA|TRBV6-5|TRBJ2-2|few
TGTGCCAGCAGTTACTCTGGGAGCACCGGGGAGCTGTTTTTT
CASSYSGSTGELFF
>NA|TRBV7-8|TRBJ1-1|NA
TGTGCCAGCAGTTCTCGGGAGTTGAACACTGAAGCTTTCTTT
CASSSRELNTEAFF
>NA|TRBV30|TRBJ1-5|NA
TGTGCCTGGAGTGAAGAGAGCAATCAGCCCCAGCATTTT
CAWSEESNQPQHF
>NA|TRBV4-1|TRBJ2-7|few
TGCGCCAGCAGCCGACTTCAGGGAGGATCCTACGAGCAGTACTTC
CASSRLQGGSYEQYF
>TRBD2|TRBV7-2|TRBJ2-5|NA
TGTGCCAGCAGCTGGGCTAGCGGGGAGACCCAGTACTTC
CASSWASGETQYF
>NA|TRBV28|TRBJ1-2|once
TGTGCCAGCAGTTTCAGGGGTTACTATGGCTACACCTTC
CASSFRGYYGYTF
>TRBD1|TRBV6-1|TRBJ1-5|NA
TGTGCCAGCAGTCCACAGGGGCATAGTCAGCCCCAGCATTTT
CASSPQGHSQPQHF
>TRBD1|TRBV7-2|TRBJ1-2|NA
TGTGCCAGCAGCCGACCAGGGGGCTTGTGGGGCTACACCTTC
CASSRPGGLWGYTF
>NA|TRBV7-2|TRBJ2-3|NA
TGTGCCAGCAGCCCGGGGGTTCATGATACGCAGTATTTT
CASSPGVHDTQYF
>NA|TRBV4-2|TRBJ2-2|NA
TGTGCCAGCAGCCAAGAGATCGTGGGTGGAACCGGGGAGCTGTTTTTT
CASSQEIVGGTGELFF
>NA|TRBV6-1|TRBJ1-2|NA
TGTGCCAGCACAGTTAGCGACAGAGCGGGCGGCTACACCTTC
CASTVSDRAGGYTF
>NA|TRBV30|TRBJ1-2|few
TGTGCCTGGAGCGATCCCGGAAGGGGGAACGCCCGGGGCTACACCTTC
CAWSDPGRGNARGYTF
>NA|TRBV5-1|TRBJ1-1|NA
TGCGCCAGCACCTTTGAAGGGAACACTGAAGCTTTCTTT
CASTFEGNTEAFF
>TRBD1|TRBV6-6|TRBJ1-6|NA
TGTGCCAGCAGCACCGACAGGGCCATTGGGAATTCACCCCTCCACTTT
CASSTDRAIGNSPLHF
>NA|TRBV19|TRBJ2-7|few
TGTGCCAGTACCCCGGGGCAGGGCGCATACGAGCAGTACTTC
CASTPGQGAYEQYF
>NA|TRBV28|TRBJ1-3|NA
TGTGCCAGCAGTGCCCCGGGGGCTGGAAACACCATATATTTT
CASSAPGAGNTIYF